What follows are 25 T cell receptor beta chains derived from one specimen sequenced in a study of T cells in Graves' hyperthyroidism and ophthalmopathy. Amplification of TCR beta CDR3 regions was performed using RNA transcripts as template. When the TCR CDR3 underwent first-round RT-PCR, the HTBI primer set was used. From the multiplex PCR reads, TCRdb called clonotypes with MiXCR, one entry per CDR3 protein. This repertoire shows around 250,000 distinct CDR3 sequences, about 24% found once; its top ten account for around 32%. Sequences were obtained from blood. These receptors were taken from a middle-aged woman with Graves' ophthalmopathy.

This clonotype has a count of ten or more. CDR3 nucleotides: TGTGCCAGCAGTTTTATCGGGGGAGGTCAGCCCCAGCATTTT. Its protein is CASSFIGGGQPQHF. The rearrangement uses TRBV28 and TRBJ1-5; tentative D call: TRBD1 (5 bases). The germline V and J ends were trimmed by 3 bases and 6 bases, with 12 bases remaining between them. In germline, CDR1 is MDHEN, CDR2 SYDVKM. CDR3 length equals 14 residues. The whole variable domain, remainder taken from reference TRBV28 and TRBJ1-5, is DVKVTQSSRYLVKRTGEKVFLECVQDMDHENMFWYRQDPGLGLRLIYFSYDVKMKEKGDIPEGYSVSREKKERFSLILESASTNQTSMYLCASSFIGGGQPQHFGDGTRLSIL.

This clonotype was seen more than once but under ten times. This sequence joins TRBV28 and TRBJ1-1; perhaps TRBD1 as D (5 bases). Germline-derived CDR1 and CDR2 are MDHEN and SYDVKM. The CDR3 has 15 amino acids. The V end was cut by 7 bases, the J end by 3 bases, with 18 bases between. CDR3 bases: TGTGCCAGCAATATTCAGTCAGGGAAGGACACTGAAGCTTTCTTT. Its protein is CASNIQSGKDTEAFF.

In its sample, this clonotype was seen many times. The chain links TRBV20-1 to TRBJ2-1; no firm D call. V lost 4 bases to trimming and J lost 8 bases, with 12 bases between them. CDR3 length: 12 amino acids. The V gene's germline CDR1 is DFQATT and CDR2 SNEGSKA (reference sequence). The CDR3 DNA reads TGCAGTGCTAATAGTGGGATCGATGAGCAGTTCTTC. It specifies CSANSGIDEQFF.

This clonotype was seen a handful of times. The final CDR3 position lacks the conserved phenylalanine or tryptophan, pointing to a likely read error. V usage is TRBV6-1 and J usage is TRBJ2-7, with TRBD2 as a possible D gene (6 bases). V shed 7 bases and J shed 0 bases, with 13 bases lying between them. The CDR3 spans 14 residues. Germline assignment: CDR1 MNHNS and CDR2 SASEGT. CDR3 amino acids: CASTGAGSSYEQYI. The CDR3 DNA follows: TGTGCCAGCACCGGGGCGGGGAGCTCCTACGAGCAGTACATC.

This clonotype was seen ten or more times. This chain connects TRBV6-1 to TRBJ2-7; 11 positions match TRBD1. CDR1 is MNHNS, CDR2 SASEGT, per germline. The J segment lost 7 bases and the V segment lost 8 bases, leaving 7 bases of the junction unmatched. This CDR3 region has 13 residues. CDR3 sequence: CASYKGQGGEQYF. The CDR3 DNA follows: TGTGCCAGCTACAAGGGACAGGGGGGGGAGCAGTACTTC.

This clonotype came up many times. The rearrangement uses TRBV19 and TRBJ2-1; D may match TRBD1 or TRBD2 (7 bases each). With 4 bases removed from V and 1 base from J, the gap between germline ends came to 14 bases. The CDR3 runs 16 residues. Germline V CDR1 and CDR2: LNHDA, SQIVND (reference sequence). The chain's CDR3 is CASSRGRGLSYNEQFF. As DNA, the CDR3 is TGTGCCAGTAGTAGAGGGAGGGGGCTTTCCTACAATGAGCAGTTCTTC. Full variable domain (missing parts from reference TRBV19 and TRBJ2-1): DGGITQSPKYLFRKEGQNVTLSCEQNLNHDAMYWYRQDPGQGLRLIYYSQIVNDFQKGDIAEGYSVSREKKESFPLTVTSAQKNPTAFYLCASSRGRGLSYNEQFFGPGTRLTVL.

The chain uses TRBV7-4 and TRBJ2-7; D not certain. Germline CDR1 and CDR2: SGHVT and SQSDAQ. This CDR3 comprises 17 residues. V lost 7 bases, J lost 5 bases, and 27 bases lay in between. Here the CDR3 reads CASNSDSPLRAIHEQYF. The CDR3 region has the DNA TGTGCCAGCAACTCAGACTCACCATTAAGGGCAATCCACGAGCAGTACTTC.

The CDR3 DNA is TGTGCCAGCAGCTCCACCCGCTCCCGCGCTGAGCAGTACTTC. Its translation is CASSSTRSRAEQYF. The chain couples TRBV11-2 to TRBJ2-7; D gene ambiguous. The germline CDR1 and CDR2 sequences are SGHAT and FQNNGV. The V and J ends lost 4 bases and 7 bases respectively, with 17 bases between them. The CDR3 length is 14 residues. The whole variable domain, remainder taken from reference TRBV11-2 and TRBJ2-7, is EAGVAQSPRYKIIEKRQSVAFWCNPISGHATLYWYQQILGQGPKLLIQFQNNGVVDDSQLPKDRFSAERLKGVDSTLKIQPAKLEDSAVYLCASSSTRSRAEQYFGPGTRLTVT.

This clonotype was recorded many times. The rearrangement joins TRBV19 to TRBJ1-1, with 7 bases fitting TRBD1. V dropped 4 bases and J dropped 1; count of bases not matched to a gene: 6. The CDR3 spans 15 residues. Germline values: CDR1 LNHDA, CDR2 SQIVND (reference sequence). The CDR3 region has the DNA TGTGCCAGTAGTAGCAGACAGGGACGGAACACTGAAGCTTTCTTT. Translation: CASSSRQGRNTEAFF.

This clonotype was detected ten times or more. The gene calls are TRBV28 and TRBJ2-7, with a tentative D call TRBD2 (6 bases). Trimming pared 5 bases from V and 7 bases from J, leaving 21 bases between. Germline CDR1 MDHEN, CDR2 SYDVKM. The CDR3 has 15 residues. The CDR3 region is CASSRRLADRGEQYF. The DNA of the CDR3 is TGTGCCAGCAGTCGCCGTTTAGCGGACCGGGGTGAGCAGTACTTC.

Many counts were recorded for this clonotype. The chain couples TRBV6-1 to TRBJ2-7; 7 nucleotides line up with TRBD1. This CDR3 is 12 amino acids long. Germline assignment: CDR1 MNHNS and CDR2 SASEGT. J was trimmed by 2 bases and V by 8 bases; bases with no gene match: 3. The CDR3 region has the DNA TGTGCCAGCGGACAGGCCGCCTACGAGCAGTACTTC. This translates into CASGQAAYEQYF.

This sequence joins TRBV6-1 and TRBJ2-5; the D gene is possibly TRBD1 (6 bases). Germline CDR1 reads MNHNS; CDR2 reads SASEGT. This CDR3 spans 13 amino acids. V lost 7 bases to trimming and J lost 0 bases, with 9 bases between them. CDR3 sequence: CASIEGDQETQYF. The CDR3 DNA is TGTGCCAGCATCGAGGGGGACCAAGAGACCCAGTACTTC.

In its sample, this clonotype was seen many times. This chain uses TRBV28 with TRBJ2-7, with D possibly matching TRBD1 (6 bases). The V end lost 3 bases, the J end lost 5 bases, and 26 bases lay between the germline ends. The CDR3 contains 18 residues. The germline V gene has CDR1 MDHEN and CDR2 SYDVKM. The CDR3 reads CASSFNALEQGLEDEQYF. CDR3 bases: TGTGCCAGCAGTTTCAACGCCCTGGAACAGGGATTGGAGGACGAGCAGTACTTC.

This clonotype appeared many times. This chain connects TRBV30 to TRBJ1-1; the D is unclear. CDR1 is GTSNPN and CDR2 is SVGIG in the germline V gene (reference sequence). The CDR3 loop spans 12 amino acids. V lost 0 bases and J 5 bases, leaving 7 bases between the germline ends. The DNA for the CDR3 is TGTGCCTGGAGTGTTTCGGGAACTGAAGCTTTCTTT. Translated, it gives CAWSVSGTEAFF.

This clonotype was seen many times. The chain combines TRBV6-5 with TRBJ1-1; maybe TRBD1 (6 bases). This CDR3 has 15 residues. The germline V and J ends were trimmed by 2 bases and 1 base, with 11 bases remaining between them. Germline-derived CDR1 and CDR2 are MNHEY and SVGAGI. The CDR3 region has the DNA TGTGCCAGCAGTTACATAAGGGGGAAGAACACTGAAGCTTTCTTT. Its protein is CASSYIRGKNTEAFF.

As regards this clonotype: A single base separates this from a much larger clone, so it may be a read error. The rearrangement links TRBV10-3 to TRBJ1-2, with D possibly matching TRBD1 (5 bases). Germline-derived CDR1 and CDR2 are ENHRY and SYGVKD. This CDR3 contains 15 residues. Here the CDR3 DNA reads TGTGGCATCAGTGAGTCGGAACCCCAGCGGGGCGGCTACACCTTC. This translates into CGISESEPQRGGYTF.

This clonotype was counted many times. The chain combines TRBV28 with TRBJ1-5, with TRBD1 as a possible D gene (5 bases). Germline V gene sequence: CDR1 MDHEN, CDR2 SYDVKM. V lost 2 bases, J lost 4 bases, and 18 bases lay in between. The CDR3 loop spans 17 amino acids. The CDR3 spells CASSLDPRGPGNQPQHF. The CDR3 bases are TGTGCCAGCAGTTTAGATCCCCGGGGCCCGGGGAATCAGCCCCAGCATTTT.

This CDR3 reads CASGRVEAFF. The CDR3 DNA reads TGTGCCAGCGGCCGGGTTGAGGCTTTCTTT. This sequence joins TRBV6-2 or TRBV6-3 and TRBJ1-1; D remains unclear. The germline gives CDR1 MNHEY, CDR2 SVGEGT. Trimming took off 8 bases at V and 11 bases at J, with 12 bases between the two ends. The CDR3 length is 10 residues.

This CDR3 is CASSYGRMSSYNSPLHF. Written as DNA, the CDR3 is TGTGCCAGCAGTTACGGTCGGATGAGCTCCTATAATTCACCCCTCCACTTT. The V gene is TRBV6-2 or TRBV6-3, the J gene TRBJ1-6; no firm D call. Germline assignment: CDR1 MNHEY and CDR2 SVGEGT. With 2 bases removed from V and 0 bases from J, the gap between germline ends came to 11 bases. This CDR3 has 17 residues.

The CDR3 loop reads CASSLESGTYTEAFF. In nucleotides, the CDR3 is TGCGCCAGCAGCTTGGAGTCGGGGACCTACACTGAAGCTTTCTTT. The chain carries TRBV5-1 and TRBJ1-1; possible D gene TRBD1, 5 bases. This CDR3 is 15 amino acids long. Trimming took 0 bases from V and 3 from J, leaving 12 bases between them. Germline CDR1 reads SGHRS; CDR2 reads YFSETQ.

This clonotype appeared many times. This chain connects TRBV20-1 to TRBJ1-5; the D gene is possibly TRBD1 (6 bases). The length of the CDR3 is 12 residues. Germline lookup yields CDR1 DFQATT and CDR2 SNEGSKA (reference sequence). Trimming removed 6 bases from V and 6 bases from J, with 12 bases in between. CDR3 protein: CSARLGAQPQHF. CDR3 DNA sequence: TGCAGTGCCCGATTGGGGGCTCAGCCCCAGCATTTT.

This clonotype was seen only a few times. The chain couples TRBV6-2 or TRBV6-3 to TRBJ1-2; TRBD1 is a possible D gene (6 bases). The germline CDR1 and CDR2 sequences are MNHEY and SVGEGT. The CDR3 is made up of 14 amino acids. Trimming removed 4 bases from V and 2 bases from J, with 11 bases in between. The CDR3 nucleotides are TGTGCCAGCAGTTCCTCCGGGACAAACTATGGCTACACCTTC. Translating gives CASSSSGTNYGYTF.

This clonotype came up many times. A much larger clone differs from this one at a single base, so this may be a read error. This sequence joins TRBV6-4 and TRBJ2-7; 10 positions agree with TRBD2. Germline CDR1 MRHNA, CDR2 SNTAGT. The CDR3 is 18 amino acids. DNA for the CDR3: TGTGTCAGCAGTGACCTCCGATGTAGTAGCGGGAGGATCTACGAGCAGTACTTC. It translates to CVSSDLRCSSGRIYEQYF.

The chain links TRBV6-1 to TRBJ2-7, with D possibly being TRBD1 (6 bases). The CDR3 runs 13 residues. The germline V gene encodes CDR1 MNHNS and CDR2 SASEGT. Between the trimmed V and J ends, which lost 10 bases and 2 bases, there was a span of 15 bases. The CDR3 DNA reads TGTGCCACCCAACAGGGTCGTGCCTACGAGCAGTACTTC. Residues: CATQQGRAYEQYF.

The table lists this clonotype with many counts. This may be a read error: a much more frequent sequence differs by one nucleotide. In this CDR3 the conserved last residue, phenylalanine or tryptophan, is missing, so a read error is likely. The chain carries TRBV28 and TRBJ1-2, with TRBD1 matching over 8 bases. Germline values: CDR1 MDHEN, CDR2 SYDVKM. This CDR3 has 15 amino acids. J was trimmed by 5 bases and V by 5 bases; bases with no gene match: 10. The CDR3 coding sequence is TGTGCCAGCAGTCCCCGGGACAGGTTGTCTTATGGCTACACCTCC. It yields the protein CASSPRDRLSYGYTS.